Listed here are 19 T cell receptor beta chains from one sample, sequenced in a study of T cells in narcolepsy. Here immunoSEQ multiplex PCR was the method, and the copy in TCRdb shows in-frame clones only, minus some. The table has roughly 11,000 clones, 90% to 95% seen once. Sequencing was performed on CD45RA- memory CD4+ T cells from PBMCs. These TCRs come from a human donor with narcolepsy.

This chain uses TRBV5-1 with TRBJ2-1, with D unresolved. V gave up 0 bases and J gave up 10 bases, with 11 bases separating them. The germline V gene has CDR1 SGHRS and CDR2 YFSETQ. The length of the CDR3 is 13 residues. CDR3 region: CASSLAIRTEQFF. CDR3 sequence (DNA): TGCGCCAGCAGCTTGGCCATCAGGACCGAGCAGTTCTTC.

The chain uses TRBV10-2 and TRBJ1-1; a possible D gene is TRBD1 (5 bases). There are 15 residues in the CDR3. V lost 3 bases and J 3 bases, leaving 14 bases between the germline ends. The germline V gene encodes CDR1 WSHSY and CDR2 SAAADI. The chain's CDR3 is CASSEIDRLYTEAFF. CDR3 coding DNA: TGCGCCAGCAGTGAAATCGACAGATTATACACTGAAGCTTTCTTT.

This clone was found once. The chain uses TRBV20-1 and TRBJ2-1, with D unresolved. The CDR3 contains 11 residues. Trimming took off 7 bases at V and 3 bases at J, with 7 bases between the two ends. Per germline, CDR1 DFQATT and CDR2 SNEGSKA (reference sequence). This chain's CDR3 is CSVAVYNEQFF. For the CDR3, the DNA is TGCAGTGTAGCTGTCTACAATGAGCAGTTCTTC.

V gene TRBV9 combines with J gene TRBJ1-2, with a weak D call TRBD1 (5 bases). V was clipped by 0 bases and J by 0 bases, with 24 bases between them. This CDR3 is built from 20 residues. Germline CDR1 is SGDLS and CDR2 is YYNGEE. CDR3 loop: CASSVEGPGHLGSPNYGYTF. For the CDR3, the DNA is TGTGCCAGCAGCGTAGAAGGACCCGGACATTTAGGAAGTCCTAACTATGGCTACACCTTC.

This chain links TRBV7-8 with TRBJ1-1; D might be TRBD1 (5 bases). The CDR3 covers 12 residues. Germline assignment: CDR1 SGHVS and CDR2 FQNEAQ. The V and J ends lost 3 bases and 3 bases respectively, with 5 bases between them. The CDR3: CASSFRDTEAFF. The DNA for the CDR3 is TGTGCCAGCAGCTTCAGGGACACTGAAGCTTTCTTT.

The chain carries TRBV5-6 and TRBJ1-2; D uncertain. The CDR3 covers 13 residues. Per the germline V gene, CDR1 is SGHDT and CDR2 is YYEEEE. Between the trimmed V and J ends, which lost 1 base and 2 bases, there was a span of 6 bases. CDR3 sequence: CASSLISNYGYTF. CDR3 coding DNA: TGTGCCAGCAGCTTGATATCGAACTATGGCTACACCTTC.

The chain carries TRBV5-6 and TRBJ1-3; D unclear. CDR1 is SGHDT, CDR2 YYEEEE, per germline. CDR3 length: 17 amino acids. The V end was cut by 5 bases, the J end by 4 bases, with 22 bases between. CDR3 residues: CASSSLSGPLRGNTIYF. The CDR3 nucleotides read TGTGCCAGCAGTAGCCTTAGCGGGCCACTTCGGGGAAACACCATATATTTT.

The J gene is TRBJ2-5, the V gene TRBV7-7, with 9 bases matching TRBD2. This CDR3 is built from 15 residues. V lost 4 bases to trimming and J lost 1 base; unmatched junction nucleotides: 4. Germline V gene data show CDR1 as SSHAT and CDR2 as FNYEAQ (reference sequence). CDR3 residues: CASSSAGGSQETQYF. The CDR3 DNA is TGTGCCAGCAGCTCAGCGGGAGGTTCCCAAGAGACCCAGTACTTC.

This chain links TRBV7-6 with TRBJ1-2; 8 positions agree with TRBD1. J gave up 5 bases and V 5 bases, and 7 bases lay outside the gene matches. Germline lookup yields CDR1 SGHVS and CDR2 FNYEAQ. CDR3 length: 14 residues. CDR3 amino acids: CASSPGTGLYGYTF. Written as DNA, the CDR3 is TGTGCCAGCAGCCCCGGGACAGGCCTATATGGCTACACCTTC.

CDR3 nucleotides: TGTGCCAGCAGATTAACCTCCGAGCAGTACTTC. It is translated as CASRLTSEQYF. V usage is TRBV13 and J usage is TRBJ2-7, with D unresolved. V was shortened by 6 bases and J by 6 bases, with 9 bases between the two germline ends. This CDR3 is built from 11 residues. Germline lookup yields CDR1 PRHDT and CDR2 FYEKMQ (reference sequence). The full variable domain, completed using reference TRBV13 and TRBJ2-7, is AAGVIQSPRHLIKEKRETATLKCYPIPRHDTVYWYQQGPGQDPQFLISFYEKMQSDKGSIPDRFSAQQFSDYHSELNMSSLELGDSALYFCASRLTSEQYFGPGTRLTVT.

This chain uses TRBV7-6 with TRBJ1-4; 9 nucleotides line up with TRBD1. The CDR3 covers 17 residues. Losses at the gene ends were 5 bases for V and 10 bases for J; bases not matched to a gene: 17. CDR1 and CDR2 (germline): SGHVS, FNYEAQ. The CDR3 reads CASSITRGQGSGGKLFF. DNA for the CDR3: TGTGCCAGCAGCATAACCCGGGGACAGGGCTCCGGGGGAAAACTGTTTTTT.

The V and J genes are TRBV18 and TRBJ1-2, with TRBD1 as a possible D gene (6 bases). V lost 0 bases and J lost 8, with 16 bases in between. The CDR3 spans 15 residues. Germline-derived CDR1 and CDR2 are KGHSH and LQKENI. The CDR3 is CASSPPEEGGIGYTF. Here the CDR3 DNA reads TGTGCCAGCTCACCACCGGAGGAGGGGGGAATAGGCTACACCTTC.

The chain's CDR3 is CASSRGQGFSPYNSPLHF. In DNA, the CDR3 is TGTGCCAGCAGTCGGGGACAGGGATTTAGTCCCTATAATTCACCCCTCCACTTT. The V gene is TRBV7-6, the J gene TRBJ1-6; TRBD1 matches at 9 bases. Trimming took 6 bases from V and 2 from J; bases not matched to a gene: 11. The CDR3 runs to 18 residues. Per germline, CDR1 SGHVS and CDR2 FNYEAQ.

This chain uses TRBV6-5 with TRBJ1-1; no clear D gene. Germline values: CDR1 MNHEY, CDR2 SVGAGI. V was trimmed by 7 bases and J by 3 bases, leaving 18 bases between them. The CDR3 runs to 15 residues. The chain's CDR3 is CASTKTGLRDTEAFF. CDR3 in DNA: TGTGCCAGCACTAAGACGGGTTTAAGGGACACTGAAGCTTTCTTT.

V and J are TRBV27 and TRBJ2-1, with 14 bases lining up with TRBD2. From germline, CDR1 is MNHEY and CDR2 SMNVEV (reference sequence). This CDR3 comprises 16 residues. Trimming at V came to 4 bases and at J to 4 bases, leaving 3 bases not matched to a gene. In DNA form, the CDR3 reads TGTGCCAGCAGTTCCGGACTAGCGGGAGGATACAATGAGCAGTTCTTC. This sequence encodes CASSSGLAGGYNEQFF.

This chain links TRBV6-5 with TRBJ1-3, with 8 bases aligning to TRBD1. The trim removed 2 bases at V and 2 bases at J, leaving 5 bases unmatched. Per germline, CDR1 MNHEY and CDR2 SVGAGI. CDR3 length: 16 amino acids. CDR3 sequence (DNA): TGTGCCAGCAGTTACACCGGACAGGGCGCTGGAAACACCATATATTTT. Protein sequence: CASSYTGQGAGNTIYF.

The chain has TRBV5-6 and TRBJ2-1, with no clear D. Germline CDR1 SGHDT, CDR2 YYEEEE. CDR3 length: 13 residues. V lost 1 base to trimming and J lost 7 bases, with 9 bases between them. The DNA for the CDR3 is TGTGCCAGCAGCTTGCTAACCGGTAATGAGCAGTTCTTC. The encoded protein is CASSLLTGNEQFF.

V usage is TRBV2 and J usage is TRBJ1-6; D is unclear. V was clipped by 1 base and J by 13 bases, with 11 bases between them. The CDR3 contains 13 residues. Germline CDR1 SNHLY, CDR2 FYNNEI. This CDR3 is CASSEVGLGPLHF. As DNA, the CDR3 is TGTGCCAGCAGTGAAGTAGGGCTGGGTCCCCTCCACTTT.

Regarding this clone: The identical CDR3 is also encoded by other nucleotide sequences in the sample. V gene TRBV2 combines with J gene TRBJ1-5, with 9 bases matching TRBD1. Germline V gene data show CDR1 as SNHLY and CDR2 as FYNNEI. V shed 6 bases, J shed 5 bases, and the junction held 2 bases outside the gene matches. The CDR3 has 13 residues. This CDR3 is CASRQGADQPQHF. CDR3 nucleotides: TGTGCCAGCAGACAGGGGGCGGATCAGCCCCAGCATTTT.